These T cell receptor beta chains were read from a single sample in a study of PD-1 blockade in classical Hodgkin lymphoma. Here immunoSEQ multiplex PCR was the method, and the copy in TCRdb shows in-frame clones only, minus some. The sample yields about 50,000 clones, nearly 90% seen once. The sample was peripheral blood mononuclear cells (PBMCs), taken before the fourth cycle of nivolumab. These receptors were obtained from a human donor with classical Hodgkin lymphoma. Both conserved end residues are part of each CDR3. D genes are given only for firm matches. The listing skips clone size in some rows; elsewhere it reads once, few, many or a size class.

j_call v_call d_call clone_size cdr3_aa cdr3_nt
TRBJ2-1 TRBV6-5 - - CASSYSSPSSYNEQFF TGTGCCAGCAGTTACTCAAGTCCCTCGTCCTACAATGAGCAGTTCTTC
TRBJ2-7 TRBV29-1 TRBD1 once CSVPGQSSYEQYF TGCAGCGTCCCGGGACAGAGCTCCTACGAGCAGTACTTC
TRBJ2-1 TRBV27 - - CASSIGTTTYNEQFF TGTGCCAGCAGTATCGGGACAACGACCTACAATGAGCAGTTCTTC
TRBJ1-4 TRBV18 - - CASSPGFKEKLFF TGTGCCAGCTCACCGGGCTTTAAGGAAAAACTGTTTTTT
TRBJ1-1 TRBV30 - - CAWRARAVGTEAFF TGTGCCTGGAGGGCACGTGCGGTAGGGACTGAAGCTTTCTTT
TRBJ2-7 TRBV5-4 - - CASSSNPLSSYEQYF TGTGCCAGCAGCTCCAACCCTTTAAGTTCCTACGAGCAGTACTTC
TRBJ2-1 TRBV5-1 - few CASSNLEGVEQFF TGCGCCAGCAGCAATCTAGAAGGTGTTGAGCAGTTCTTC
TRBJ1-1 TRBV2 - - CASREGQTEAFF TGTGCCAGCAGAGAGGGACAAACTGAAGCTTTCTTT
TRBJ1-2 TRBV29-1 - - CSVEDLLRALRGYTF TGCAGCGTTGAAGATCTTCTTAGGGCCCTTAGGGGCTACACCTTC
TRBJ2-6 TRBV7-2 - - CASSLYSGANVLTF TGTGCCAGCAGCTTATACTCTGGGGCCAACGTCCTGACTTTC
TRBJ2-5 TRBV5-4 - - CASSLWTFIQETQYF TGTGCCAGCAGCTTATGGACATTCATACAAGAGACCCAGTACTTC
TRBJ2-5 TRBV5-1 - - CASSTAPGETQYF TGCGCCAGCAGCACTGCCCCGGGGGAGACCCAGTACTTC
TRBJ2-5 TRBV6-4 TRBD2 - CASSRTSGGGETQYF TGTGCCAGCAGTAGGACTAGCGGAGGCGGAGAGACCCAGTACTTC
TRBJ2-1 TRBV19 - few CASKGGIEQFF TGTGCCAGTAAGGGGGGCATTGAGCAGTTCTTC
TRBJ2-7 TRBV28 - few CASGIVYEQYF TGTGCCAGCGGAATCGTCTACGAGCAGTACTTC
TRBJ1-1 TRBV14 - - CASSSGGLYNTEAFF TGTGCCAGCAGTTCTGGGGGACTGTACAACACTGAAGCTTTCTTT
TRBJ2-7 TRBV9 - - CASSDRPWDSYEQYF TGTGCCAGCAGCGATCGCCCCTGGGACTCCTACGAGCAGTACTTC
TRBJ2-2 TRBV7-3 TRBD1 - CASSSTGGRTGELFF TGTGCCAGCAGCTCCACAGGGGGCAGGACCGGGGAGCTGTTTTTT
TRBJ2-1 TRBV5-1 TRBD1 - CASRLRPGQGMLEQFF TGCGCCAGCAGACTCCGGCCGGGACAGGGGATGCTTGAGCAGTTCTTC
TRBJ2-7 TRBV14 - - CASSQEQGYEQYF TGTGCCAGCAGCCAAGAACAGGGCTACGAGCAGTACTTC
TRBJ2-7 TRBV18 TRBD2 - CASSPATSQRRYEQYF TGTGCCAGCTCACCCGCGACTAGCCAACGACGGTACGAGCAGTACTTC
TRBJ1-1 TRBV5-6 - once CASSLARDMNTEAFF TGTGCCAGCAGCCTGGCCCGGGACATGAACACTGAAGCTTTCTTT
TRBJ1-2 TRBV15 - - CATSRDSAGRDGYTF TGTGCCACCAGCAGAGATTCGGCCGGACGAGATGGCTACACCTTC
TRBJ2-3 TRBV14 - - CASSPPGKGDTQYF TGTGCCAGCAGCCCTCCTGGAAAAGGAGATACGCAGTATTTT
TRBJ2-7 TRBV7-9 TRBD2 - CASSSPGRESYEQYF TGTGCCAGCAGCTCCCCCGGGCGGGAGAGCTACGAGCAGTACTTC
TRBJ2-7 TRBV29-1 - - CSVGDTEQYF TGCAGCGTTGGGGACACCGAGCAGTACTTC
TRBJ2-3 TRBV27 - - CASSLGSYLGDTQYF TGTGCCAGCAGTTTGGGGAGCTACTTGGGAGATACGCAGTATTTT
TRBJ2-1 TRBV4-1 TRBD2 - CASSHRSTSGRAGDNNEQFF TGCGCCAGCAGCCACCGTTCGACTAGCGGGAGGGCCGGGGACAACAATGAGCAGTTCTTC
TRBJ2-1 TRBV6-5 - few CAIGGVYNEQFF TGTGCCATCGGGGGTGTCTACAATGAGCAGTTCTTC
TRBJ2-1 TRBV20-1 - - CSASSYNEQFF TGCAGTGCTAGCAGTTACAATGAGCAGTTCTTC
TRBJ2-7 TRBV11-3 - - CASSFYPGPANEQYF TGTGCCAGCAGCTTTTACCCGGGACCGGCTAACGAGCAGTACTTC
TRBJ2-1 TRBV4-1 - - CASRSPTSSYNEQFF TGCGCCAGCAGGAGTCCGACGAGCTCCTACAATGAGCAGTTCTTC
TRBJ2-5 TRBV2 TRBD1 - CASRDRRDRGFQETQYF TGTGCCAGCAGGGATCGCCGGGACAGGGGATTCCAAGAGACCCAGTACTTC
TRBJ1-2 TRBV27 TRBD1 - CASRRTGAYGYTF TGTGCCAGCAGGAGAACAGGGGCATATGGCTACACCTTC
TRBJ1-1 TRBV11-3 TRBD1 once CASSIQGTTEAFF TGTGCCAGCAGCATACAGGGGACCACTGAAGCTTTCTTT
TRBJ1-2 TRBV7-8 - - CASSVYGSNYGYTF TGTGCCAGCAGCGTATACGGCTCTAACTATGGCTACACCTTC
TRBJ2-3 TRBV29-1 TRBD2 - CSVDYGGSSDTQYF TGCAGCGTTGATTACGGGGGGTCATCAGATACGCAGTATTTT
TRBJ2-7 TRBV2 TRBD1 - CASSDQGARYEQYF TGTGCCAGCAGTGATCAGGGGGCTCGCTACGAGCAGTACTTC
TRBJ2-1 TRBV7-3 - - CASSSARDEQFF TGTGCCAGCAGCTCAGCTCGCGATGAGCAGTTCTTC
TRBJ2-3 TRBV9 - - CASSPGGAGGPRGTQYF TGTGCCAGCAGCCCCGGGGGAGCAGGGGGTCCCCGGGGTACGCAGTATTTT
TRBJ2-5 TRBV5-1 TRBD2 - CASSSLSLAVQETQYF TGCGCCAGCAGCTCACTTTCCCTAGCGGTCCAAGAGACCCAGTACTTC
TRBJ2-7 TRBV12-5 - - CASGGDGYEQYF TGTGCTAGTGGGGGGGACGGCTACGAGCAGTACTTC
TRBJ2-6 TRBV9 - - CASSVPIGANVLTF TGTGCCAGCAGCGTCCCTATTGGGGCCAACGTCCTGACTTTC
TRBJ1-1 TRBV28 - - CASSSFGTHEAFF TGTGCCAGCAGCTCATTCGGGACACACGAAGCTTTCTTT
TRBJ2-5 TRBV19 TRBD1 once CASSIDPIDRGRTQYF TGTGCCAGTAGTATAGATCCCATCGACAGGGGGCGGACCCAGTACTTC
TRBJ2-1 TRBV7-3 - - CASSLYRDPTYNEQFF TGTGCCAGCAGCTTATATCGGGACCCAACCTACAATGAGCAGTTCTTC